This TCR beta chain was identified during a study of memory CD4+ T cells and cytomegalovirus serostatus. The study's findings and limits: Median bootstrapped AUC for CMV status was just under 0.97 originally, about 0.9 US-trained. About 40% of the roughly 160 known CMV-associated TCRbeta sequences appeared in CD4+ memory.

TCRdb's copy holds only in-frame clones and misses some; the assay was immunoSEQ multiplex PCR. The sample carries some 47,000 clones, around 82% recorded once. The sort gate was single viable CD3+CD4+CD8-CD45RO+ cells for memory CD4+ T cells. CD4+ T cells were isolated by positive magnetic selection. Notes on this clone: The antigen remains unidentified.

The length of the CDR3 is 13 residues. V lost 7 bases to trimming and J lost 4 bases, with 11 bases between them. Germline loops: CDR1 MNHNS, CDR2 SASEGT. The genes are TRBV6-1 and TRBJ1-3; D gene ambiguous. The receptor's source is an adult in good health and CMV-seronegative. The specimen was memory CD4+ T cells from blood. The CDR3 DNA reads TGTGCCAGCACTACACCCCTCGGAAACACCATATATTTT. Its translation: CASTTPLGNTIYF.